Reported below is one T cell receptor beta chain. No antigen is known for it. The V and J ends lost 0 bases and 4 bases, in that order; junction bases with no gene match: 2. Germline V CDR1 and CDR2: SGHRS, YFSETQ. The CDR3 contains 14 residues. The sample originates from a study of shared clonotypes between healthy human individuals. Study-wide results and caveats: Depth was large, yet rarefaction showed that sorted-subset sequencing was incomplete. Only a few donors were included, so the genetic and exposure-history diversity represented was limited. Clonotype sharing across several donors was observed for 4.5% to 6.5% of naive CD4 clonotypes.

Those who donated, Caucasian adults without exception, all lived in Nashville, Tennessee. Produced via immunoSEQ multiplex PCR; TCRdb's table is partial and in-frame only. Of more than 2,000,000 clones in the sample, over 90% were seen once. This chain uses TRBV5-1 with TRBJ1-2, with TRBD1 matching over 8 bases. The clonotype originates from a man between 18 and 29 years old in good health. Some clones in this sample may be carry-over from other donors' samples. Sequencing was done on a sample of naive CD4+ T cells from PBMCs. Indicated subset: CD45RA+ positively selected. The CDR3 protein is CASSLEDRVYGYTF. The CDR3 DNA reads TGCGCCAGCAGCTTGGAGGACAGGGTCTATGGCTACACCTTC.